This T cell receptor (beta chain) was documented in a study of blood T cell repertoires in COVID-19. The overall study: T cells, B-cell-depleted T cells, or PBMCs supplied cDNA or gDNA.

This CDR3 has 14 amino acids. Germline CDR1 LNHDA, CDR2 SQIVND (reference sequence). The V gene end was trimmed by 5 bases and the J gene end by 2 bases; junction bases not matched to a gene: 4. In the authors' workflow: From reference gene primer amplification, estimates of nucleated cell counts were derived. TCRdb keeps only in-frame clones here, not all; method: immunoSEQ multiplex PCR. The DNA was the basis for D and trimming; V, J and clone size are from that table. The sample contains some 260,000 clones, about 90% of which appear only once. The rearrangement joins TRBV19 to TRBJ1-2; TRBD1 aligns across 8 bases. Sequenced input: peripheral blood. This clonotype was sampled from a woman in her seventies with COVID-19, enrolled during active disease. This chain's CDR3 is CASSAQGANYGYTF. CDR3 in DNA: TGTGCCAGTAGTGCTCAGGGGGCCAACTATGGCTACACCTTC.